What follows is one T cell receptor (beta chain) and its context. This sample is drawn from a study of blood T cell repertoires in COVID-19. TCRdb's copy holds only in-frame clones and misses some; the assay was immunoSEQ multiplex PCR. The sample holds around 200,000 clones; 70% to 90% are singletons and the top ten take 3.5% to 4.5%. Germline V lookup: CDR1 LNHDA, CDR2 SQIVND (reference sequence). This CDR3 comprises 14 residues. V dropped 4 bases and J dropped 8 bases, with 12 bases sitting between them. The sample taken for sequencing was peripheral blood. The chain carries TRBV19 and TRBJ1-6; possible D gene TRBD1, 5 bases. The TCR comes from a man aged 45-65 years with acute or convalescent COVID-19. CDR3 bases: TGTGCCAGTAGTAAGGTAGGGGTTGATTCACCCCTCCACTTT. Translation gives CASSKVGVDSPLHF. The entire variable domain, with the rest obtained from reference TRBV19 and TRBJ1-6, is as follows: DGGITQSPKYLFRKEGQNVTLSCEQNLNHDAMYWYRQDPGQGLRLIYYSQIVNDFQKGDIAEGYSVSREKKESFPLTVTSAQKNPTAFYLCASSKVGVDSPLHFGNGTRLTVT.